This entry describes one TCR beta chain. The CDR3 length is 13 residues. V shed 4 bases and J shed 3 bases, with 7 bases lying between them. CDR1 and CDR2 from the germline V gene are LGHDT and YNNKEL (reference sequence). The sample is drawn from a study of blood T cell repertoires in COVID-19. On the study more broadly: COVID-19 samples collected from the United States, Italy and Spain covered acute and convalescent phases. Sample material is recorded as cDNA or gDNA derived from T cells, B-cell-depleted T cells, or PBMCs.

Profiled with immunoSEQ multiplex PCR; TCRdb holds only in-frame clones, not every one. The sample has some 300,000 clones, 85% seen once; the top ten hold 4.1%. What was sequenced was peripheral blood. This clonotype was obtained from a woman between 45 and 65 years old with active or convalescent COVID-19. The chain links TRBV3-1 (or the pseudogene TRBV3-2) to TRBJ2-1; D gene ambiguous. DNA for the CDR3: TGTGCCAGCAGCCCACTTATCTACAATGAGCAGTTCTTC. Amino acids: CASSPLIYNEQFF.